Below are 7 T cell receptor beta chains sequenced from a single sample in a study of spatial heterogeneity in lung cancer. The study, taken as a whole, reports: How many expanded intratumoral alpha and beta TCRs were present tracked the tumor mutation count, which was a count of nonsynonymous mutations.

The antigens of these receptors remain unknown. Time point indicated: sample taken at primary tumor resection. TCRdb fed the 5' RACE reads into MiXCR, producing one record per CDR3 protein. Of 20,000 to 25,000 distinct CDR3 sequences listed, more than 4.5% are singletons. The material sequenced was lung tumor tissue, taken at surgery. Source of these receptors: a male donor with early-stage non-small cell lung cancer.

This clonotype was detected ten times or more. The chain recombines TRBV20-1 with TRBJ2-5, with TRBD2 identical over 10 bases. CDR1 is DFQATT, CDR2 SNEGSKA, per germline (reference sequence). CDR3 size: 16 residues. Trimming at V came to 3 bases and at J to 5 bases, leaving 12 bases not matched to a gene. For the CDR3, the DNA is TGCAGTGCTAGTGTCCTAGCGGGAGAGATTGGGGAGACCCAGTACTTC. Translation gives CSASVLAGEIGETQYF.

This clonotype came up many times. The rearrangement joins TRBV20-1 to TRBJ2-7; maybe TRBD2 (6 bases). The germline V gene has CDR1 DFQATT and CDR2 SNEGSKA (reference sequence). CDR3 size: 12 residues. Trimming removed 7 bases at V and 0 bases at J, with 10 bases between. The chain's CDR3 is CSGREYSYEQYF. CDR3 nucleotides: TGCAGTGGGCGGGAATACTCCTACGAGCAGTACTTC.

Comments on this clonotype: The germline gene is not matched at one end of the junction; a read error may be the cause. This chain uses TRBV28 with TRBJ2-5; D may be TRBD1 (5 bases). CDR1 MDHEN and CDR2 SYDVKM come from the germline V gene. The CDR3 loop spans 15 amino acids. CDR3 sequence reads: CTSSLSRRDKETQYF. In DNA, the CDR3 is TGTACCAGCAGTTTATCGCGCAGGGATAAGGAGACCCAGTACTTC.

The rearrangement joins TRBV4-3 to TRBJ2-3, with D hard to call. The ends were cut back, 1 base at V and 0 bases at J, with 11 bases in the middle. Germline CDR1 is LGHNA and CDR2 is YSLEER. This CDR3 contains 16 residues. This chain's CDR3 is CASSQASRLSTDTQYF. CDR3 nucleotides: TGCGCCAGCAGCCAAGCGTCGCGGTTGAGCACAGATACGCAGTATTTT.

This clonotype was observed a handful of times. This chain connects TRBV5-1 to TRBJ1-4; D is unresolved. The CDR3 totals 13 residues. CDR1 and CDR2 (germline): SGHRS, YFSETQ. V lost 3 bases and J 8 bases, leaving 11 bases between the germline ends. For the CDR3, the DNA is TGCGCCAGCAGCTCGGACGGGGAGGAAAAACTGTTTTTT. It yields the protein CASSSDGEEKLFF.

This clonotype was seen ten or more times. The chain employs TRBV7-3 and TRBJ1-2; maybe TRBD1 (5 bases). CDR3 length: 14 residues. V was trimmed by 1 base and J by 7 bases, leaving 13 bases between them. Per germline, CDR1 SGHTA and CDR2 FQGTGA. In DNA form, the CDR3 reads TGTGCCAGCAGCTTAAGTCAGGGAGGAGGTGGCTACACCTTC. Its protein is CASSLSQGGGGYTF.

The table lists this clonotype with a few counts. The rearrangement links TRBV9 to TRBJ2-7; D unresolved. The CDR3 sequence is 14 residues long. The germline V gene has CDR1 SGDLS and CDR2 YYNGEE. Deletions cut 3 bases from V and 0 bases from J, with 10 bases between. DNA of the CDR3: TGTGCCAGCAGCGAGCGCCGGAACTCCTACGAGCAGTACTTC. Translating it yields CASSERRNSYEQYF.